These T cell receptor beta chains were read from a single sample in a study of beta chain features in type 1 diabetes. The data were produced by immunoSEQ multiplex PCR, yet TCRdb's version contains in-frame clones alone and is incomplete. Counted here are about 360,000 clones, around 12% occurring once; the ten biggest clones make up around 0.0099%. The sequenced sample consisted of naive CD4+ T cells from blood. The receptor source for this set is a woman between 18 and 29 years old with type 1 diabetes. Each CDR3 is given with its conserved first and last residue. Each record gives: clone size, D gene, CDR3 length, J gene, V gene, CDR3 DNA, CDR3 protein. The D gene is left open where the match is weak. Some rows have no size entry. The others give once, few or many, or a class for an expanded clone.

abundance: NA; d_gene: TRBD1; len: 13; j_gene: TRBJ2-7; v_gene: TRBV6-5; CDR3nt: TGTGCCATCAGTGAGTGGACCGGGGGACAGGTCAACTTC; CDR3aa: CAISEWTGGQVNF
abundance: few; d_gene: NA; len: 16; j_gene: TRBJ1-5; v_gene: TRBV7-9; CDR3nt: TGTGCCAGCAGCTTAGTTACAGGATTCAACAATCAGCCCCAGCATTTT; CDR3aa: CASSLVTGFNNQPQHF
abundance: NA; d_gene: NA; len: 13; j_gene: TRBJ1-2; v_gene: TRBV7-8; CDR3nt: TGTGCCAGCAGCCCCCCGACTCTAAGGGGCTACACCTTC; CDR3aa: CASSPPTLRGYTF
abundance: NA; d_gene: NA; len: 13; j_gene: TRBJ2-7; v_gene: TRBV7-2; CDR3nt: TGTGCCAGCAGCATTAGCGGCGGGTACGAGCAGTACTTC; CDR3aa: CASSISGGYEQYF
abundance: NA; d_gene: NA; len: 13; j_gene: TRBJ2-1; v_gene: TRBV11-2; CDR3nt: TGTGCCAGCAGCTTAATGGGCTTCAATGAGCAGTTCTTC; CDR3aa: CASSLMGFNEQFF
abundance: NA; d_gene: NA; len: 12; j_gene: TRBJ1-3; v_gene: TRBV11-2; CDR3nt: TGTGCCAGCAGCCTACTCGGAAACACCATATATTTT; CDR3aa: CASSLLGNTIYF
abundance: NA; d_gene: NA; len: 17; j_gene: TRBJ1-6; v_gene: TRBV5-1; CDR3nt: TGCGCCAGCAGCTTGGTTGGACAGAAAAATGGACATTCACCCCTCCACTTT; CDR3aa: CASSLVGQKNGHSPLHF
abundance: few; d_gene: TRBD2; len: 17; j_gene: TRBJ2-1; v_gene: TRBV18; CDR3nt: TGTGCCAGCTCACCTCAGCCCGAGACTAGCGGGATGGGCGAGCAGTTCTTC; CDR3aa: CASSPQPETSGMGEQFF
abundance: NA; d_gene: TRBD1; len: 12; j_gene: TRBJ1-2; v_gene: TRBV5-4; CDR3nt: TGTGCCAGCAGCCGGACAGGGGAAGGCTACACCTTC; CDR3aa: CASSRTGEGYTF
abundance: NA; d_gene: NA; len: 13; j_gene: TRBJ1-2; v_gene: TRBV7-2; CDR3nt: TGTGCCAGCAGCCAGGTCTTGGGAGGAGGCTACACCTTC; CDR3aa: CASSQVLGGGYTF
abundance: few; d_gene: NA; len: 16; j_gene: TRBJ1-5; v_gene: TRBV18; CDR3nt: TGTGCCAGCTCACCCGAAAGGGGAAGGAGCAATCAGCCCCAGCATTTT; CDR3aa: CASSPERGRSNQPQHF
abundance: few; d_gene: TRBD1; len: 14; j_gene: TRBJ2-3; v_gene: TRBV6-5; CDR3nt: TGTGCCAGCAGTTACGGACAGGGGGCAGATACGCAGTATTTT; CDR3aa: CASSYGQGADTQYF
abundance: NA; d_gene: TRBD1; len: 15; j_gene: TRBJ2-1; v_gene: TRBV5-1; CDR3nt: TGCGCCAGCAGCTGGAACCGGGACAGGGGCCATGAGCAGTTCTTC; CDR3aa: CASSWNRDRGHEQFF
abundance: NA; d_gene: TRBD2; len: 16; j_gene: TRBJ2-5; v_gene: TRBV9; CDR3nt: TGTGCCAGCAGCGTAGGTGGTAGCGGGGGGCAAGAGACCCAGTACTTC; CDR3aa: CASSVGGSGGQETQYF
abundance: NA; d_gene: TRBD2; len: 13; j_gene: TRBJ2-1; v_gene: TRBV28; CDR3nt: TGTGCCAGCAGTTCCGGGGGGGGCTTTGAGCAGTTCTTC; CDR3aa: CASSSGGGFEQFF
abundance: NA; d_gene: NA; len: 15; j_gene: TRBJ2-2; v_gene: TRBV29-1; CDR3nt: TGCAGCGTTGAAGATTATCGACGGGGCACCGGGGAGCTGTTTTTT; CDR3aa: CSVEDYRRGTGELFF
abundance: few; d_gene: NA; len: 14; j_gene: TRBJ2-7; v_gene: TRBV14; CDR3nt: TGTGCCAGCAGCCCCAACCTCGGAGCCTACGAGCAGTACTTC; CDR3aa: CASSPNLGAYEQYF
abundance: NA; d_gene: TRBD1; len: 14; j_gene: TRBJ1-6; v_gene: TRBV9; CDR3nt: TGTGCCAGCAGCGTTGCGACAGGGTCCTCACCCCTCCACTTT; CDR3aa: CASSVATGSSPLHF
abundance: NA; d_gene: NA; len: 11; j_gene: TRBJ2-7; v_gene: TRBV11-2; CDR3nt: TGTGCCAGCAGTACAGGCTACGAGCAGTACTTC; CDR3aa: CASSTGYEQYF
abundance: few; d_gene: TRBD2; len: 15; j_gene: TRBJ2-5; v_gene: TRBV5-1; CDR3nt: TGCGCCAGCAGCTCCGGGACTAGCAGGGGAGAGACCCAGTACTTC; CDR3aa: CASSSGTSRGETQYF
abundance: NA; d_gene: NA; len: 13; j_gene: TRBJ2-5; v_gene: TRBV18; CDR3nt: TGTGCCAGCTCTCCCACAGGGAAAGAGACCCAGTACTTC; CDR3aa: CASSPTGKETQYF
abundance: few; d_gene: TRBD1; len: 15; j_gene: TRBJ2-5; v_gene: TRBV9; CDR3nt: TGTGCCAGCAGCGTCCATCCGGGACAGGGGGAGACCCAGTACTTC; CDR3aa: CASSVHPGQGETQYF
abundance: NA; d_gene: NA; len: 12; j_gene: TRBJ1-5; v_gene: TRBV19; CDR3nt: TGTGCCACGAGGGAGGGTAATCAGCCCCAGCATTTT; CDR3aa: CATREGNQPQHF
abundance: NA; d_gene: TRBD1; len: 15; j_gene: TRBJ1-5; v_gene: TRBV7-9; CDR3nt: TGTGCCAGCAGCTTAAACGGGACAGGGTGGCAGCCCCAGCATTTT; CDR3aa: CASSLNGTGWQPQHF
abundance: NA; d_gene: NA; len: 12; j_gene: TRBJ1-4; v_gene: TRBV2; CDR3nt: TGTGCCAGCAGTGGCGGAAATGAAAAACTGTTTTTT; CDR3aa: CASSGGNEKLFF
abundance: few; d_gene: TRBD2; len: 16; j_gene: TRBJ2-5; v_gene: TRBV9; CDR3nt: TGTGCCAGCAGCGTAGCTGGCGGGGGGGTGGGCGAGACCCAGTACTTC; CDR3aa: CASSVAGGGVGETQYF